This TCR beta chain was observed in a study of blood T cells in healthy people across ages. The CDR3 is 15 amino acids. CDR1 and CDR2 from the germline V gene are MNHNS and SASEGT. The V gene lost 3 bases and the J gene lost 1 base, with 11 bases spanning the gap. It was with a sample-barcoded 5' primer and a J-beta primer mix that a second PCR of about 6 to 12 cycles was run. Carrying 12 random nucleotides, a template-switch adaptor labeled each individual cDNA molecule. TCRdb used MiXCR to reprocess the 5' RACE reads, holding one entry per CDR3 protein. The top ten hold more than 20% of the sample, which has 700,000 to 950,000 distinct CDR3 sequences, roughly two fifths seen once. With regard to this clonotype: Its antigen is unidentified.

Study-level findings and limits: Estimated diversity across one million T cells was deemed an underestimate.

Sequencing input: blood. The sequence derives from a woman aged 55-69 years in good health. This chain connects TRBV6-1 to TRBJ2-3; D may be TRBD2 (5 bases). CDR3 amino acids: CASSDDYYGTDTQYF. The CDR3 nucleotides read TGTGCCAGCAGTGACGACTACTACGGCACAGATACGCAGTATTTT.